The next 9 T cell receptor beta chains were all read from a single sample in a study of cytomegalovirus exposure and HLA in healthy donors. PCR amplification relied on 60 Vbeta primers (plus 13 Jbeta primers). Using immunoSEQ multiplex PCR, the repertoire was profiled, and TCRdb retains in-frame clones only, with some absent. The table has 130,000 or so clones, 8.9% seen once. The sequencing input was PBMCs. These TCRs come from a woman aged 40 to 50 in good health and CMV-seropositive.

The J gene is TRBJ2-3, the V gene TRBV10-3; D is perhaps TRBD1 (6 bases). The CDR3 is made up of 11 amino acids. The germline V gene has CDR1 ENHRY and CDR2 SYGVKD. The V end was cut by 3 bases, the J end by 8 bases, with 6 bases between. This CDR3 is CAISEGGTQYF. CDR3 nucleotide sequence: TGTGCCATCAGTGAAGGGGGTACGCAGTATTTT.

Only a few counts were recorded for this clone. The chain uses TRBV19 and TRBJ2-2, with TRBD1 matching 7 bases. There are 17 residues in the CDR3. V trimming: 0 bases; J trimming: 3 bases; junction bases outside the gene matches: 7. In germline, CDR1 is LNHDA, CDR2 SQIVND (reference sequence). The CDR3 DNA sequence: TGTGCCAGTAGTATAGAAAGCGGCAGGGGGTACACCGGGGAGCTGTTTTTT. Protein: CASSIESGRGYTGELFF. Complete variable domain (other parts from reference TRBV19 and TRBJ2-2): DGGITQSPKYLFRKEGQNVTLSCEQNLNHDAMYWYRQDPGQGLRLIYYSQIVNDFQKGDIAEGYSVSREKKESFPLTVTSAQKNPTAFYLCASSIESGRGYTGELFFGEGSRLTVL.

This clone was observed a few times. The V call is TRBV19, the J call TRBJ2-1; D gene unclear. Looked up from germline, CDR1 is LNHDA and CDR2 is SQIVND (reference sequence). Deletions cut 3 bases from V and 5 bases from J, with 8 bases between. CDR3 length equals 13 residues. CDR3 amino acids: CASSIVQDNEQFF. Here the CDR3 DNA reads TGTGCCAGTAGTATTGTGCAGGACAATGAGCAGTTCTTC.

The V call is TRBV6-1, the J call TRBJ1-4, with 8 bases lining up with TRBD1. In germline, CDR1 is MNHNS, CDR2 SASEGT. The junction had 8 bases not matched to a gene; V was cut back by 7 bases and J by 10 bases. The CDR3 loop spans 13 amino acids. The CDR3, as DNA: TGTGCCAGCAATTCCAGGGGGCGAGGAAAACTGTTTTTT. The encoded protein is CASNSRGRGKLFF.

In its sample, this clone was seen a few times. This CDR3 is CATAGQGGLGNTIYF. CDR3 nucleotide sequence: TGTGCAACGGCGGGACAGGGTGGATTGGGAAACACCATATATTTT. This chain links TRBV7-2 with TRBJ1-3; 9 bases fit TRBD1. CDR3 size: 15 residues. Germline values: CDR1 SGHTA, CDR2 FQGNSA.

J is TRBJ2-7 and V is TRBV7-7; no definite D call. This CDR3 region has 12 residues. Germline V gene sequence: CDR1 SSHAT, CDR2 FNYEAQ (reference sequence). The ends were cut back, 4 bases at V and 6 bases at J, with 10 bases in the middle. The CDR3 spells CASSSGLSEQYF. The CDR3 region has the DNA TGTGCCAGCAGCTCAGGATTGTCCGAGCAGTACTTC.

The rearrangement uses TRBV4-1 and TRBJ2-1, with a tentative D call TRBD2 (5 bases). The CDR3 consists of 15 residues. Germline V lookup: CDR1 MGHRA, CDR2 YSYEKL. Trimming shortened V by 4 bases and J by 0 bases, and 10 bases separated the two germline ends. CDR3 nucleotides: TGCGCCAGCAGCCGAGCGGAAAGCTCCTACAATGAGCAGTTCTTC. Protein: CASSRAESSYNEQFF.

V and J are TRBV5-4 and TRBJ2-1; 11 bases align to TRBD2. The CDR3 sequence is 15 residues long. J was trimmed by 4 bases and V by 1 base; bases with no gene match: 1. The germline CDR1 and CDR2 sequences are SGHNT and YYREEE (reference sequence). CDR3 DNA: TGTGCCAGCAGCTTGCTAGCGGGGGGATACAATGAGCAGTTCTTC. This gives the protein CASSLLAGGYNEQFF.

Points on this clone: Sequence at one end of the junction differs from germline and may be a read error. This chain links TRBV15 with TRBJ1-4; 8 bases are a match to TRBD1. The CDR3 loop spans 16 amino acids. Germline V lookup: CDR1 LNHNV, CDR2 YYDKDF (reference sequence). Here the CDR3 DNA reads TGTGCCACCAGCGGAGAGGGAGGCAGGGGGCATGAAAAACTGTTTTTT. Translation gives CATSGEGGRGHEKLFF.